The clone carrying this T cell receptor beta chain was seen repeatedly, ten times or more. V was clipped by 5 bases and J by 0 bases, with 16 bases between them. CDR3 length: 17 amino acids. TCRdb redid the calling of the 5' RACE reads with MiXCR, one entry per CDR3 protein. In the table there are tens of thousands of distinct CDR3 sequences, 13% to 15% of which are singletons. The data stem from a study of early T cells in non-severe SARS-CoV-2 infection. The sequencing sample was made of whole blood. The V call is TRBV12-3 or TRBV12-4, the J call TRBJ1-4, with D possibly matching TRBD1 (6 bases). This clonotype was sampled from an adult who was a healthcare worker with PCR-confirmed SARS-CoV-2 infection or an uninfected control (not recorded which). In DNA form, the CDR3 reads TGTGCCAGCAGTCAAAGGGACAAGTATGCAACTAATGAAAAACTGTTTTTT. Its protein is CASSQRDKYATNEKLFF.